The clone carrying this T cell receptor (beta chain) has more than one count but fewer than ten. The antigen remains undetermined. The source of the sample is a study of T cells in localized non-small cell lung cancer. Study-level results: Multi-region tumor sequencing was not done, so intratumor heterogeneity could not be excluded. Uninvolved adjacent lung showed higher T cell clonality than tumor. Median around 60 top-100 tumor clones were shared with paired adjacent lung. Higher T cell density in the blood was associated with longer overall survival, whereas higher adjacent-lung clonality associated with shorter survival.

Method: immunoSEQ multiplex PCR; TCRdb's copy keeps in-frame clones and lacks some. The data contain about 31,000 clones, 88% of them singletons. Germline lookup yields CDR1 MNHNS and CDR2 SASEGT. The V gene end was trimmed by 4 bases and the J gene end by 6 bases; junction bases not matched to a gene: 6. There are 15 residues in the CDR3. The sample was peripheral blood mononuclear cells, taken before any cancer treatment. This TCR came from a woman aged 35-75 years with stage III lung adenocarcinoma. The J gene is TRBJ2-1, the V gene TRBV6-1; 10 bases match TRBD2. The CDR3 bases are TGTGCCAGCAGTGGTACTAGCGGGGCGCCCAATGAGCAGTTCTTC. Its protein product is CASSGTSGAPNEQFF.